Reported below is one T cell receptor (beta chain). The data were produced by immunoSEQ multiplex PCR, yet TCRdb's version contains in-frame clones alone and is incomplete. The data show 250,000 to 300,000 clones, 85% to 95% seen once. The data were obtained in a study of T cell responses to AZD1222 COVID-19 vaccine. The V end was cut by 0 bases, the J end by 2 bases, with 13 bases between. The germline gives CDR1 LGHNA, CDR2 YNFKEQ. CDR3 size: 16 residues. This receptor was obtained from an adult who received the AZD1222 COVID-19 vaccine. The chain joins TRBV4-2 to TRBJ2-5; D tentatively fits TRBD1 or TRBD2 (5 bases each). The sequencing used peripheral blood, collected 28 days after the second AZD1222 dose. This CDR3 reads CASSQENRGPQETQYF. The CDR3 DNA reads TGTGCCAGCAGCCAAGAGAATAGGGGACCTCAAGAGACCCAGTACTTC.